This T cell receptor beta chain was captured by sequencing in a study of blood T cell repertoires in COVID-19. Each participant's cohort was designated according to participant-reported clinical history. Some clones are missing from TCRdb's copy, which holds only in-frame ones; the method was immunoSEQ multiplex PCR. The sample carries around 450,000 clones, 70% to 90% recorded once. Sequencing used PBMCs or T cells enriched from blood (not recorded which). The TCR sequence derives from a woman aged 18-29 years with acute COVID-19.

The CDR3 reads CAISVTGTYGYTF. The CDR3 coding sequence is TGTGCCATCAGCGTGACAGGCACCTATGGCTACACCTTC. The V gene is TRBV10-3, the J gene TRBJ1-2; D is possibly TRBD1 (6 bases). With 6 bases removed from V and 4 bases from J, the gap between germline ends came to 12 bases. Germline CDR1 ENHRY, CDR2 SYGVKD. The CDR3 loop spans 13 amino acids.